One sample yielded the 6 T cell receptor beta chains listed below, sequenced in a study of blood T cells in healthy people across ages. A sample-barcoded 5' primer and a J-beta primer mix were used in a second PCR of about 6 to 12 cycles. Each CDR3 protein gets one entry after TCRdb re-called the 5' RACE reads with MiXCR. The data contain around 280,000 distinct CDR3 sequences, roughly 29% of them seen just once; the ten biggest clones take up 29%. The source material was blood. These receptors all come from a woman in her seventies in good health.

This clonotype was detected only a few times. The rearrangement joins TRBV7-2 to TRBJ2-1; 9 bases map to TRBD2. Germline lookup yields CDR1 SGHTA and CDR2 FQGNSA. V was clipped by 5 bases and J by 7 bases; unmatched bases: 12. This CDR3 has 16 amino acids. The CDR3 is CASSLGGSGRRNEQFF. The CDR3, as DNA: TGTGCCAGCAGCCTTGGGGGGAGCGGGAGGAGAAATGAGCAGTTCTTC.

This clonotype was detected a few times. The chain employs TRBV6-1 and TRBJ2-1; D remains unclear. The ends were cut back, 0 bases at V and 1 base at J, with 7 bases in the middle. From germline, CDR1 is MNHNS and CDR2 SASEGT. This CDR3 comprises 15 residues. The CDR3 region is CASSEAKGSYNEQFF. CDR3 bases: TGTGCCAGCAGTGAAGCCAAGGGTTCCTACAATGAGCAGTTCTTC.

The chain couples TRBV2 to TRBJ1-6; TRBD1 is a possible D gene (6 bases). The CDR3 has 15 residues. Germline lookup yields CDR1 SNHLY and CDR2 FYNNEI. V was clipped by 6 bases and J by 3 bases, with 12 bases between them. CDR3 coding DNA: TGTGCCAGCAGCGGGGACAAAAGCTATAATTCACCCCTCCACTTT. Encoded protein: CASSGDKSYNSPLHF.

The chain employs TRBV12-3 or TRBV12-4 and TRBJ1-2, with D tentatively TRBD1 (5 bases). The CDR3 is made up of 13 amino acids. Trimming took 4 bases from V and 8 from J, leaving 14 bases between them. In nucleotides, the CDR3 is TGTGCCAGCAGTTGGGACGGCGTATTGGGCTACACCTTC. Its protein product is CASSWDGVLGYTF.

Concerning this clonotype itself: Without the conserved terminal phenylalanine or tryptophan, this CDR3 likely stems from a read error. The gene calls are TRBV3-1 and TRBJ2-7; D is undetermined. V lost 3 bases to trimming and J lost 5 bases, with 8 bases between them. The V gene's germline CDR1 is LGHDT and CDR2 YNNKEL (reference sequence). CDR3 length equals 12 residues. This CDR3 reads CASSHLRDEQYS. For the CDR3, the DNA is TGTGCCAGCAGCCATCTCCGGGACGAGCAGTACTCC.

This clonotype showed up just a few times. The chain combines TRBV6-6 with TRBJ1-5, with 7 bases lining up with TRBD1. Looked up from germline, CDR1 is MNHNY and CDR2 is SVGAGI (reference sequence). With 7 bases clipped from V and 1 base from J, the junction kept 7 bases outside the gene matches. The CDR3 is 15 amino acids. CDR3: CASTVGQNSNQPQHF. DNA of the CDR3: TGTGCCAGCACGGTGGGACAGAACAGCAATCAGCCCCAGCATTTT.